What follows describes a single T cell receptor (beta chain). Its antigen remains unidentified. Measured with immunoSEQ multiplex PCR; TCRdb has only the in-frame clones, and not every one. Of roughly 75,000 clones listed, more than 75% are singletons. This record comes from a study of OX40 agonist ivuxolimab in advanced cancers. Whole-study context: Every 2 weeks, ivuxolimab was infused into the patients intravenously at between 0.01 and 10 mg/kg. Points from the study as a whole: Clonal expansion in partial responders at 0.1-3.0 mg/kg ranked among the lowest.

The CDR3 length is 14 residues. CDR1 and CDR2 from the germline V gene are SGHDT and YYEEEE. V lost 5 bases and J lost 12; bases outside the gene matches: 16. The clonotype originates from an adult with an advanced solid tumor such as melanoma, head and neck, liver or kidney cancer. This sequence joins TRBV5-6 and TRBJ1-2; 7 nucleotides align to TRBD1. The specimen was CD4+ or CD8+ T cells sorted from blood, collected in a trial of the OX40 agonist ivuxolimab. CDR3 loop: CASSRPGQSSRDTF. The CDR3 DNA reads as TGTGCCAGCAGTCGCCCGGGACAGTCAAGCCGGGACACCTTC.